This T cell receptor delta chain appears in the sequencing data of a study of Vδ1+ human thymocytes. Points from the study as a whole: Highly polyclonal TRG and TRD repertoires with Gaussian CDR3 length distributions appeared in thymus. Unlike peripheral blood Vdelta1+ controls, thymic delta-chain sequences included approximately 21% Vdelta2 and few Vdelta3.

RNA was extracted from the cells and then reverse transcribed. Multiplex PCR used pooled V-gene forward primers and a constant-region reverse primer to amplify CDR3s. TCRdb reanalysed the multiplex PCR reads via CATT. The table lists 70,000 to 90,000 delta-chain clones, around 35% of them singletons. Of note for this clone: Its antigen is undetermined.

J gave up 3 bases and V 0 bases, and 21 bases lay outside the gene matches. Germline CDR1 reads TSWWSYY; CDR2 reads QGS. The CDR3 length is 22 residues. The sequencing input was Vdelta1+ gamma-delta thymocytes from the thymus. The sample's subset: FACS-sorted CD3+ TCRalphabeta- TCRVdelta1+ TCRVdelta2- thymocytes. The receptor's source is a boy under two years old who had congenital heart surgery. The chain joins TRDV1 to TRDJ1; TRDD3 aligns across 11 bases. The CDR3 region is CALGELGPSAYWGIRGADKLIF. The CDR3 DNA reads as TGTGCTCTTGGGGAACTGGGTCCTTCCGCGTACTGGGGGATAAGAGGCGCCGATAAACTCATCTTT.